The 15 T cell receptor beta chains reported below all come from one sample, sequenced in a study of CD8+ T cells in alopecia areata. cDNA reverse transcribed from extracted RNA served as the sequencing template. Sequencing was performed with immunoSEQ multiplex PCR; in TCRdb, only in-frame clones are kept and a portion is missing. The sample yields 110,000 to 150,000 clones, approximately 56% seen once. Sequencing input: CD8+ T cells sorted from blood. The receptor source for this set is a human donor in good health.

This chain connects TRBV28 to TRBJ2-7, with 8 positions matching TRBD2. V trimming: 5 bases; J trimming: 5 bases; junction bases outside the gene matches: 11. This CDR3 region has 15 residues. Looked up from germline, CDR1 is MDHEN and CDR2 is SYDVKM. DNA for the CDR3: TGTGCCAGCAGTCTGTCGGCGGGAGGTATCGACGAGCAGTACTTC. This sequence encodes CASSLSAGGIDEQYF.

This sequence joins TRBV7-3 and TRBJ2-7; D ambiguous. The germline V gene encodes CDR1 SGHTA and CDR2 FQGTGA. The CDR3 has 16 residues. V was trimmed by 7 bases and J by 3 bases, leaving 22 bases between them. In DNA, the CDR3 is TGTGCCAGCACCCCTTCATTTAACCTGTGGTACTACGAGCAGTACTTC. This translates into CASTPSFNLWYYEQYF.

The V gene is TRBV6-5, the J gene TRBJ1-2; D may be TRBD1 (5 bases). The germline V and J ends were trimmed by 5 bases and 6 bases, with 13 bases remaining between them. The germline gives CDR1 MNHEY, CDR2 SVGAGI. The CDR3 consists of 13 residues. CDR3 loop: CASSTGARDGYTF. The CDR3 bases are TGTGCCAGCAGTACAGGAGCGAGGGATGGCTACACCTTC.

This chain links TRBV9 with TRBJ2-5; tentatively, D is TRBD2 (5 bases). The germline CDR1 and CDR2 sequences are SGDLS and YYNGEE. V lost 0 bases and J lost 2, with 11 bases in between. This CDR3 is 15 amino acids long. CDR3 bases: TGTGCCAGCAGCGTAGCCTTTGGGGAGCAAGAGACCCAGTACTTC. Translation gives CASSVAFGEQETQYF.

The chain couples TRBV29-1 to TRBJ2-5; 7 positions agree with TRBD1. Looked up from germline, CDR1 is SQVTM and CDR2 is ANQGSEA. Trimming at V came to 6 bases and at J to 4 bases, leaving 2 bases not matched to a gene. The CDR3 extends over 11 amino acids. The CDR3 DNA sequence: TGCAGCGTACAGGGGTTAGAGACCCAGTACTTC. This sequence encodes CSVQGLETQYF.

This clone was seen only a few times. The chain has TRBV29-1 and TRBJ2-7, with D hard to call. The V end was cut by 3 bases, the J end by 2 bases, with 8 bases between. Germline-derived CDR1 and CDR2 are SQVTM and ANQGSEA. The CDR3 consists of 12 residues. CDR3 protein: CSVEKGPYEQYF. In nucleotides, the CDR3 is TGCAGCGTTGAGAAAGGGCCCTACGAGCAGTACTTC.

The V and J genes are TRBV11-2 and TRBJ2-3; TRBD2 matches at 9 bases. CDR1 SGHAT and CDR2 FQNNGV come from the germline V gene. J gave up 0 bases and V 5 bases, and 3 bases lay outside the gene matches. CDR3 length equals 15 residues. The CDR3 sequence is CASSSTSGSTDTQYF. The CDR3 DNA is TGTGCCAGCAGCAGCACTAGCGGGAGCACAGATACGCAGTATTTT.

The V gene is TRBV6-1, the J gene TRBJ2-1; D gene ambiguous. The V end lost 3 bases, the J end lost 3 bases, and 6 bases lay between the germline ends. CDR3 size: 13 residues. Germline V CDR1 and CDR2: MNHNS, SASEGT. The CDR3 bases are TGTGCCAGCAGTGACACTAACTACAATGAGCAGTTCTTC. Protein product: CASSDTNYNEQFF.

This clone was seen a few times. The chain links TRBV7-9 to TRBJ2-3, with TRBD1 as a possible D gene (6 bases). The length of the CDR3 is 11 residues. V gave up 6 bases and J gave up 9 bases, with 10 bases separating them. Germline lookup yields CDR1 SEHNR and CDR2 FQNEAQ (reference sequence). CDR3 in DNA: TGTGCCAGCAGGGAAAGGGGGACGCAGTATTTT. It yields the protein CASRERGTQYF.

This sequence joins TRBV30 and TRBJ2-7; 7 positions match TRBD1. Losses at the gene ends were 2 bases for V and 6 bases for J; bases not matched to a gene: 4. CDR3 length: 12 residues. Germline V gene lookup returns CDR1 GTSNPN and CDR2 SVGIG (reference sequence). The CDR3 region has the DNA TGTGCCTGGAGTAGGGGACAGTCCGAGCAGTACTTC. It encodes CAWSRGQSEQYF.

The chain combines TRBV15 with TRBJ1-4; D gene uncertain. V gave up 5 bases and J gave up 8 bases, with 12 bases separating them. Germline V lookup: CDR1 LNHNV, CDR2 YYDKDF (reference sequence). This CDR3 has 13 amino acids. The chain's CDR3 is CATSFRVDEKLFF. In DNA, the CDR3 is TGTGCCACCAGCTTCCGGGTCGACGAAAAACTGTTTTTT. Using reference TRBV15 and TRBJ1-4 for the parts outside the CDR3, the full variable domain is DAMVIQNPRYQVTQFGKPVTLSCSQTLNHNVMYWYQQKSSQAPKLLFHYYDKDFNNEADTPDNFQSRRPNTSFCFLDIRSPGLGDTAMYLCATSFRVDEKLFFGSGTQLSVL.

This chain joins TRBV6-5 and TRBJ2-1; D may correspond to TRBD1 or TRBD2 (5 bases each). V was pared by 6 bases and J by 6 bases, with 12 bases between. CDR1 and CDR2 from the germline V gene are MNHEY and SVGAGI. The CDR3 extends over 13 amino acids. The CDR3 protein is CASSMGPLNEQFF. CDR3 nucleotide sequence: TGTGCCAGCAGCATGGGACCTCTCAATGAGCAGTTCTTC.

The chain combines TRBV2 with TRBJ1-1; D perhaps matches TRBD1 (6 bases). The ends were cut back, 4 bases at V and 0 bases at J, with 21 bases in the middle. The CDR3 covers 18 residues. CDR1 and CDR2 (germline): SNHLY, FYNNEI. The CDR3 is CASSVSRDTVTMNTEAFF. In nucleotides, the CDR3 is TGTGCCAGCAGTGTCTCTCGGGACACCGTCACCATGAACACTGAAGCTTTCTTT.

The chain is built from TRBV9 and TRBJ2-3, with 10 bases fitting TRBD1. J lost 4 bases, V lost 5 bases, and 4 bases had no gene match. In germline, CDR1 is SGDLS, CDR2 YYNGEE. The CDR3 consists of 14 residues. The CDR3 sequence: CASSGDRGSDTQYF. The CDR3 coding sequence is TGTGCCAGCAGTGGGGACAGGGGCTCAGATACGCAGTATTTT.

CDR3 in amino acids: CSVGYLGVNEQFF. The CDR3, as DNA: TGCAGCGTTGGATACCTAGGAGTCAATGAGCAGTTCTTC. The chain combines TRBV29-1 with TRBJ2-1; D is undetermined. Germline V gene sequence: CDR1 SQVTM, CDR2 ANQGSEA. The CDR3 spans 13 residues. V lost 4 bases to trimming and J lost 6 bases, with 13 bases between them.